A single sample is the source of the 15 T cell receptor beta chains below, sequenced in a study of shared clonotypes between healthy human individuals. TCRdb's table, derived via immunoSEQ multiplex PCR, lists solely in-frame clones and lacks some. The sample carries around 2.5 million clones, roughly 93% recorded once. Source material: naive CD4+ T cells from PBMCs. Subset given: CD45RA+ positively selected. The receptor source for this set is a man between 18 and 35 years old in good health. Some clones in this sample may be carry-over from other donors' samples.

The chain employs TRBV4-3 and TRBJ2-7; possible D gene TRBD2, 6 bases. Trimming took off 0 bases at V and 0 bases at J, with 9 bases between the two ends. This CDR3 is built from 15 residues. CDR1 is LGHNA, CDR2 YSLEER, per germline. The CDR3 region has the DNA TGCGCCAGCAGCCAAGATGCGGGGTTCTCCTACGAGCAGTACTTC. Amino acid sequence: CASSQDAGFSYEQYF.

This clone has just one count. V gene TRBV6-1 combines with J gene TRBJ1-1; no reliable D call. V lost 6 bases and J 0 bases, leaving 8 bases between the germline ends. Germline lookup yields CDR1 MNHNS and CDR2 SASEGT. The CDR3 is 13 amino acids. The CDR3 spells CASSQDMNTEAFF. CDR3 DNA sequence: TGTGCCAGCAGCCAAGACATGAACACTGAAGCTTTCTTT.

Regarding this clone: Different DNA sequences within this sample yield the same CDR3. CDR3: CASSGKETQYF. The CDR3 DNA reads TGCGCCAGCAGCGGGAAAGAGACCCAGTACTTC. The J gene is TRBJ2-5, the V gene TRBV5-1; D is uncertain. Germline CDR1 and CDR2: SGHRS and YFSETQ. V was shortened by 4 bases and J by 3 bases, with 4 bases between the two germline ends. This CDR3 region has 11 residues.

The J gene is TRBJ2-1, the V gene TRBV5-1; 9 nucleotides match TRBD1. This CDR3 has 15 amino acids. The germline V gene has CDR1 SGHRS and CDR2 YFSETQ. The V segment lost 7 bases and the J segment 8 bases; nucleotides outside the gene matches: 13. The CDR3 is CASYPTGGAGHEQFF. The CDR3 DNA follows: TGCGCCAGCTACCCCACAGGGGGCGCGGGCCATGAGCAGTTCTTC.

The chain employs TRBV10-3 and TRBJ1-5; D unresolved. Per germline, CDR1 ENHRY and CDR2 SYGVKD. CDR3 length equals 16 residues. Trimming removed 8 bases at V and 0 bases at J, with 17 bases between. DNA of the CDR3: TGTGCCATCTCCGGAGATAACAGTAATAGCAATCAGCCCCAGCATTTT. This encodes CAISGDNSNSNQPQHF.

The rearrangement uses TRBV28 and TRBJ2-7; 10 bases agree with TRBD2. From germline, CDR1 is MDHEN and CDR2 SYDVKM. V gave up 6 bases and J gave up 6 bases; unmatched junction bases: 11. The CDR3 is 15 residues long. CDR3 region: CASSQAPSGRSEQYF. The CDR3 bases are TGTGCCAGCAGCCAAGCCCCTAGCGGGAGAAGCGAGCAGTACTTC.

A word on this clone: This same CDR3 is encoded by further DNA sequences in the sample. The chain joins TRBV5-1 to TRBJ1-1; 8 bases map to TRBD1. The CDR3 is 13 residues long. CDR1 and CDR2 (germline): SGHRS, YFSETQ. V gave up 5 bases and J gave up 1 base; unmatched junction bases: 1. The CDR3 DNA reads TGCGCCAGCAGTGGACAGGGGAACACTGAAGCTTTCTTT. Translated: CASSGQGNTEAFF.

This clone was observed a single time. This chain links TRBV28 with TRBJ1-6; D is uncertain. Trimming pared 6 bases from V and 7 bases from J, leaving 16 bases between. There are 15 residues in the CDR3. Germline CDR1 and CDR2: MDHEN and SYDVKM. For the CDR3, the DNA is TGTGCCAGCAGCCTAGGAACCCCCGGCAATTCACCCCTCCACTTT. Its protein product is CASSLGTPGNSPLHF.

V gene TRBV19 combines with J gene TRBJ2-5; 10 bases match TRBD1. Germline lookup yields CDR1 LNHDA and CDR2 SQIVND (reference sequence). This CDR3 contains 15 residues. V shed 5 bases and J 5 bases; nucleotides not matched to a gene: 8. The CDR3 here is CASSSPGTGVETQYF. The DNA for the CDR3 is TGTGCCAGTAGTTCCCCCGGGACAGGGGTGGAGACCCAGTACTTC.

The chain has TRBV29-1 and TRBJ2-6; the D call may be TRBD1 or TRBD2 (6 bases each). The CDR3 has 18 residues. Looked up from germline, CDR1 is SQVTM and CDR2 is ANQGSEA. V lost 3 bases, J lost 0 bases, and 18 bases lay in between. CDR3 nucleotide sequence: TGCAGCGTTGATGTAGGGGGGCTCCCTTACTCTGGGGCCAACGTCCTGACTTTC. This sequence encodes CSVDVGGLPYSGANVLTF.

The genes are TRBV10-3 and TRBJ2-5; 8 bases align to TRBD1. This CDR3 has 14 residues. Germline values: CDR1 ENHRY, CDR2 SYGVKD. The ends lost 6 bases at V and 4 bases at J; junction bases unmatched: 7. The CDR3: CAIRTTGDGETQYF. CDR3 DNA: TGTGCCATCAGAACGACAGGGGACGGAGAGACCCAGTACTTC.

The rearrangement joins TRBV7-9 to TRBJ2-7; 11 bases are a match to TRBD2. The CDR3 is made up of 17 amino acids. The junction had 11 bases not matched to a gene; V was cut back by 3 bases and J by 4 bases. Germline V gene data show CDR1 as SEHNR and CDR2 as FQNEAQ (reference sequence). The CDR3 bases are TGTGCCAGCAGCTTTCTTAGCGGGAGGGACAATATATACGAGCAGTACTTC. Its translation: CASSFLSGRDNIYEQYF.

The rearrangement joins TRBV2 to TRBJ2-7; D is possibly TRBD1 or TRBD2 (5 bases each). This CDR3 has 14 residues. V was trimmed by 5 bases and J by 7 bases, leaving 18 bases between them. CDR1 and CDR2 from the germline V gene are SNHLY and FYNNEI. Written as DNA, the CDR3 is TGTGCCAGCAGTCGGGGACGGCCGCCGGAGGAGCAGTACTTC. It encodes CASSRGRPPEEQYF. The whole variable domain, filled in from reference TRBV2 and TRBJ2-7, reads EPEVTQTPSHQVTQMGQEVILRCVPISNHLYFYWYRQILGQKVEFLVSFYNNEISEKSEIFDDQFSVERPDGSNFTLKIRSTKLEDSAMYFCASSRGRPPEEQYFGPGTRLTVT.

The CDR3, as DNA: TGTGCCTGGAGCGGGGACCACGAGCAGTACTTC. As protein: CAWSGDHEQYF. The V and J genes are TRBV30 and TRBJ2-7, with D possibly being TRBD1 or TRBD2 (5 bases each). This CDR3 region has 11 residues. Trimming cost V 3 bases and J 5 bases, with 8 bases left between them. Per germline, CDR1 GTSNPN and CDR2 SVGIG (reference sequence).

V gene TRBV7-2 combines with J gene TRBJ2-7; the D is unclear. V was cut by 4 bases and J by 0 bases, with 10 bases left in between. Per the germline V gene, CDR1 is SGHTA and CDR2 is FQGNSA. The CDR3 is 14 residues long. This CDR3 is CASSSVLVSYEQYF. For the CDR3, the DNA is TGTGCCAGCAGCTCCGTGCTAGTCTCCTACGAGCAGTACTTC.